Detailed here is one TCR beta chain. This specimen belongs to a study of shared clonotypes between healthy human individuals. Libraries were prepared by immunoSEQ multiplex PCR; TCRdb keeps only in-frame clonotypes and omits some of them. The repertoire holds about 1.9 million clones, with 85% to 95% as singletons. Naive-designated CD8 cells lacked CD45RO, were positively enriched for CCR7, and omitted terminally differentiated effector memory CD45RA+ cells. The clonotype comes from a man aged 18 to 30 in good health. Some clones in this sample may be carry-over from other donors' samples. Sequencing was performed on naive CD8+ T cells from PBMCs.

This CDR3 reads CASSTGRGPESFF. The CDR3 DNA sequence: TGTGCCAGCAGCACTGGACGGGGCCCCGAGTCTTTCTTT. This chain links TRBV5-4 with TRBJ1-1, with D perhaps TRBD1 (5 bases). Trimming pared 4 bases from V and 12 bases from J, leaving 19 bases between. The CDR3 totals 13 residues. Germline CDR1 reads SGHNT; CDR2 reads YYREEE (reference sequence).